These 18 T cell receptor beta chains share one sample of origin, sequenced in a study of cytomegalovirus exposure and HLA in healthy donors. TCRdb's table, derived via immunoSEQ multiplex PCR, lists solely in-frame clones and lacks some. The repertoire has 150,000 to 200,000 clones, about four fifths of them found once; the top ten carry 10%. The source material was PBMCs. The receptors stem from a man aged 25-45 years in good health and CMV-seropositive.

The chain carries TRBV13 and TRBJ2-7; TRBD2 is a possible D gene (5 bases). The ends were cut back, 0 bases at V and 7 bases at J, with 13 bases in the middle. Germline values: CDR1 PRHDT, CDR2 FYEKMQ (reference sequence). The CDR3 spans 14 residues. CDR3 in amino acids: CASSLGMDGEEQYF. CDR3 sequence (DNA): TGTGCCAGCAGCTTAGGAATGGACGGGGAGGAGCAGTACTTC. The full variable domain, in which reference TRBV13 and TRBJ2-7 provide the parts outside the CDR3, is AAGVIQSPRHLIKEKRETATLKCYPIPRHDTVYWYQQGPGQDPQFLISFYEKMQSDKGSIPDRFSAQQFSDYHSELNMSSLELGDSALYFCASSLGMDGEEQYFGPGTRLTVT.

The chain links TRBV2 to TRBJ2-1, with D possibly TRBD2 on 5 matching bases. The germline V and J ends were trimmed by 8 bases and 4 bases, with 12 bases remaining between them. This CDR3 is built from 13 residues. CDR1 and CDR2 (germline): SNHLY, FYNNEI. The CDR3 sequence is CASELEVYNEQFF. The CDR3 region has the DNA TGTGCCAGCGAACTAGAGGTGTACAATGAGCAGTTCTTC.

This sequence joins TRBV29-1 and TRBJ2-2; 9 bases are a match to TRBD1. Germline V gives CDR1 SQVTM, CDR2 ANQGSEA. The CDR3 runs 13 residues. Germline trimming cut 6 bases from V and 4 bases from J; bases unmatched to any gene: 3. The DNA of the CDR3 is TGCAGCGTCCCGACAGGGGGCACCGGGGAGCTGTTTTTT. As protein: CSVPTGGTGELFF.

This clone has only one observation. The DNA for the CDR3 is TGTGCCAGCAGCTCCGGAGCGGGGCCCTCCTACGAGCAGTACTTC. It specifies CASSSGAGPSYEQYF. The chain combines TRBV7-8 with TRBJ2-7; the match to TRBD2 covers 7 bases. Germline CDR1 SGHVS, CDR2 FQNEAQ. This CDR3 has 15 amino acids. With V trimmed by 4 bases and J by 0 bases, 6 bases remained unmatched.

CDR3 protein: CASSISGLWPQHF. The CDR3 DNA reads as TGTGCCAGTAGTATATCCGGACTATGGCCCCAGCATTTT. This rearrangement joins TRBV19 to TRBJ1-5; no firm D call. Germline V gives CDR1 LNHDA, CDR2 SQIVND (reference sequence). The V gene lost 2 bases and the J gene lost 9 bases, with 11 bases spanning the gap. CDR3 length equals 13 residues. The full variable domain, its missing parts supplied by reference TRBV19 and TRBJ1-5, is DGGITQSPKYLFRKEGQNVTLSCEQNLNHDAMYWYRQDPGQGLRLIYYSQIVNDFQKGDIAEGYSVSREKKESFPLTVTSAQKNPTAFYLCASSISGLWPQHFGDGTRLSIL.

The chain has TRBV2 and TRBJ2-1; possibly TRBD1 for D (6 bases). There are 13 residues in the CDR3. V was trimmed by 3 bases and J by 7 bases, leaving 10 bases between them. The germline gives CDR1 SNHLY, CDR2 FYNNEI. This chain's CDR3 is CASSDQGRNEQFF. The CDR3 nucleotides read TGTGCCAGCAGTGACCAGGGGCGGAATGAGCAGTTCTTC.

The chain couples TRBV7-6 to TRBJ1-3, with D maybe TRBD1 (5 bases). V was shortened by 1 base and J by 2 bases, with 6 bases between the two germline ends. Germline values: CDR1 SGHVS, CDR2 FNYEAQ. The CDR3 loop spans 14 amino acids. The CDR3 sequence is CASSLGTTGNTIYF. CDR3 sequence (DNA): TGTGCCAGCAGCTTAGGGACAACTGGAAACACCATATATTTT.

V and J are TRBV21-1 and TRBJ2-7; no check of the table's D call, TRBD2, against the DNA was made. TRBV21-1 is flagged as a pseudogene. The CDR3 sequence is 16 residues long. The CDR3: CASSAYPGPAGYEQYF. Written as DNA, the CDR3 is TGTGCCAGCAGCGCCTACCCCGGGCCCGCGGGTTACGAGCAGTACTTC.

This chain connects TRBV7-8 to TRBJ2-1; the D gene is possibly TRBD2 (6 bases). The CDR3 is 14 amino acids. Germline V gene data show CDR1 as SGHVS and CDR2 as FQNEAQ. Trimming took off 5 bases at V and 9 bases at J, with 17 bases between the two ends. The CDR3 spells CASSLSRLVVEQFF. The CDR3 DNA reads TGTGCCAGCAGCCTGTCGCGACTAGTGGTTGAGCAGTTCTTC.

The rearrangement uses TRBV9 and TRBJ2-7; TRBD1 might be the D (9 bases). CDR1 SGDLS and CDR2 YYNGEE come from the germline V gene. The CDR3 runs to 15 residues. The germline V and J ends were trimmed by 4 bases and 2 bases, with 16 bases remaining between them. The CDR3 sequence is CASSYSGDRAYEQYF. DNA of the CDR3: TGTGCCAGCAGCTATAGCGGGGACAGGGCCTACGAGCAGTACTTC.

This clone was recorded at least ten times. J is TRBJ2-1 and V is TRBV7-2, with 9 bases fitting TRBD2. Germline CDR1 is SGHTA and CDR2 is FQGNSA. The CDR3 is made up of 15 amino acids. V shed 1 base and J 6 bases; nucleotides not matched to a gene: 4. This CDR3 is CASSLGLAETNEQFF. DNA for the CDR3: TGTGCCAGCAGCTTAGGACTAGCGGAGACCAATGAGCAGTTCTTC.

This chain links TRBV4-3 with TRBJ2-5; the match to TRBD2 covers 13 bases. Germline CDR1 and CDR2: LGHNA and YSLEER. The CDR3 runs 17 residues. V lost 3 bases and J lost 0; bases outside the gene matches: 4. CDR3 nucleotide sequence: TGCGCCAGCAGCCAGGGGACTAGCGGGGTTCACCAAGAGACCCAGTACTTC. Protein product: CASSQGTSGVHQETQYF.

V usage is TRBV27 and J usage is TRBJ2-5; TRBD1 agrees at 9 bases. The CDR3 consists of 14 residues. Germline CDR1 is MNHEY and CDR2 is SMNVEV (reference sequence). V lost 5 bases, J lost 5 bases, and 6 bases stayed unmatched. This CDR3 is CASSAQGAGETQYF. CDR3 coding DNA: TGTGCCAGCAGTGCACAGGGGGCGGGCGAGACCCAGTACTTC.

This clone was detected only a few times. This chain uses TRBV29-1 with TRBJ1-1; D is unclear. The V and J ends lost 2 bases and 7 bases respectively, with 14 bases between them. Germline-derived CDR1 and CDR2 are SQVTM and ANQGSEA. The CDR3 runs to 13 residues. The CDR3 sequence is CSVESEGKLEAFF. As DNA, the CDR3 is TGCAGCGTTGAATCAGAGGGTAAACTTGAAGCTTTCTTT.

The chain is built from TRBV7-9 and TRBJ1-4, with 8 bases fitting TRBD1. The V gene end was trimmed by 2 bases and the J gene end by 8 bases; junction bases not matched to a gene: 16. The germline gives CDR1 SEHNR, CDR2 FQNEAQ (reference sequence). This CDR3 is built from 18 residues. CDR3 in amino acids: CASSLRVAGGAGREKLFF. The CDR3 DNA reads TGTGCCAGCAGCTTAAGGGTGGCAGGGGGCGCAGGAAGGGAAAAACTGTTTTTT.

The rearrangement joins TRBV7-2 to TRBJ2-1; TRBD2 aligns across 10 bases. CDR3 length: 15 residues. Germline trimming cut 5 bases from V and 4 bases from J; bases unmatched to any gene: 5. The germline gives CDR1 SGHTA, CDR2 FQGNSA. CDR3 protein: CASSATAGGYNEQFF. As DNA, the CDR3 is TGTGCCAGCAGCGCCACAGCGGGGGGGTACAATGAGCAGTTCTTC.

The chain links TRBV5-6 to TRBJ2-7; D is ambiguous. Per the germline V gene, CDR1 is SGHDT and CDR2 is YYEEEE. This CDR3 spans 13 amino acids. With 4 bases removed from V and 2 bases from J, the gap between germline ends came to 10 bases. The CDR3 DNA sequence: TGTGCCAGCAGCCTGTTGAGTACCTACGAGCAGTACTTC. This gives the protein CASSLLSTYEQYF.

The chain couples TRBV27 to TRBJ1-2; TRBD1 might be the D (5 bases). Germline-derived CDR1 and CDR2 are MNHEY and SMNVEV (reference sequence). Trimming stripped 3 bases from V and 8 bases from J, with 10 bases between. CDR3 length equals 12 residues. CDR3 nucleotide sequence: TGTGCCAGCAGTTTCGGGGGAGGCGGCTACACCTTC. Translated, it gives CASSFGGGGYTF.